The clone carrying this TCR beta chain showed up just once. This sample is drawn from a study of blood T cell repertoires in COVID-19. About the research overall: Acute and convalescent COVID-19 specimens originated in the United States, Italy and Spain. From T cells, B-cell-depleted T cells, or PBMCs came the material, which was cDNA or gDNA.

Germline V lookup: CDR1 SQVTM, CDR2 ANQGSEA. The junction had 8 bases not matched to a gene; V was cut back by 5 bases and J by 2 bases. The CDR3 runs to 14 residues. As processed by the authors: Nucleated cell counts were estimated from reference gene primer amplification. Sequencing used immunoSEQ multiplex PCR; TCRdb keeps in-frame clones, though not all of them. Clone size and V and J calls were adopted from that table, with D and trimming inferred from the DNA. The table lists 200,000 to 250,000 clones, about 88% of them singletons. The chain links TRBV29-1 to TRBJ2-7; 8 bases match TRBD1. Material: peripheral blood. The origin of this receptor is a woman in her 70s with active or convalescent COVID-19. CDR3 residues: CSVLPGTGTYEQYF. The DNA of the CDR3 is TGCAGCGTTCTCCCCGGGACAGGAACCTACGAGCAGTACTTC.